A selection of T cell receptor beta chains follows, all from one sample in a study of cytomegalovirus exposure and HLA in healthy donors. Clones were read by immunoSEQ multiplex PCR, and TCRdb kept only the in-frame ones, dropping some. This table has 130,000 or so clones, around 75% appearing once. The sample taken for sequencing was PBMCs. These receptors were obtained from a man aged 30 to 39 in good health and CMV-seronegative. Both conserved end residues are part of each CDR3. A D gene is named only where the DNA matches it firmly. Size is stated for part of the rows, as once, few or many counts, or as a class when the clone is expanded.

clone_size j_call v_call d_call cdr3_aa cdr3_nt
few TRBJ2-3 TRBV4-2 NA CASSHGYQRGTDTQYF TGTGCCAGCAGCCATGGGTATCAGCGGGGCACAGATACGCAGTATTTT
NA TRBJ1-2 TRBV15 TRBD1 CATSRLGQGEYGYTF TGTGCCACCAGCAGATTAGGACAGGGAGAATATGGCTACACCTTC
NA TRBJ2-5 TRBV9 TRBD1 CASSADRGRETQYF TGTGCCAGCAGCGCTGACAGGGGGCGAGAGACCCAGTACTTC
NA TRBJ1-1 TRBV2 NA CASSEGGASFF TGTGCCAGCAGTGAGGGGGGGGCAAGTTTCTTT
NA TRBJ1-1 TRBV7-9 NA CASSLAGINTEAFF TGTGCCAGCAGCTTGGCCGGGATTAACACTGAAGCTTTCTTT
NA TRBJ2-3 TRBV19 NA CASSPFPPRGTQYF TGTGCCAGTAGTCCCTTTCCTCCTCGCGGCACGCAGTATTTT
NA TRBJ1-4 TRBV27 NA CASSYGVFGEKLFF TGTGCCAGCAGTTATGGAGTTTTCGGTGAAAAACTGTTTTTT
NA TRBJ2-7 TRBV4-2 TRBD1 CASSQAGTGAFYEQYF TGTGCCAGCAGCCAAGCCGGGACAGGGGCCTTCTACGAGCAGTACTTC
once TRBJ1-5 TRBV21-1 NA CASSKARQTNQPQHF TGTGCCAGCAGCAAAGCGAGACAGACCAATCAGCCCCAGCATTTT
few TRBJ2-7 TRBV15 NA CATQSGQGVNEQYF TGTGCCACCCAAAGCGGGCAGGGTGTGAACGAGCAGTACTTC
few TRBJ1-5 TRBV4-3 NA CASSQDPGEDQPQHF TGCGCCAGCAGCCAAGATCCCGGGGAGGATCAGCCCCAGCATTTT
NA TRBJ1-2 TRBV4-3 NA CASSQDLVTGQYGYTF TGCGCCAGCAGCCAAGATTTGGTGACAGGCCAGTATGGCTACACCTTC
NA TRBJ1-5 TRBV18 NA CASSQPRQPQHF TGTGCCAGCTCACAACCGAGGCAGCCCCAGCATTTT
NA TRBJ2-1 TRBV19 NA CASRWGPNRDPHEQFF TGTGCCAGTAGGTGGGGCCCCAACAGGGATCCGCATGAGCAGTTCTTC
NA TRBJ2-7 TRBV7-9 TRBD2 CASNLAGGPELYSYEQYF TGTGCCAGCAATCTAGCGGGAGGGCCAGAGCTTTACTCCTACGAGCAGTACTTC
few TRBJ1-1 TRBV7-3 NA CASKETVNTEAFF TGTGCCAGCAAGGAGACAGTGAACACTGAAGCTTTCTTT
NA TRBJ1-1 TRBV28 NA CASSLEGNTEAFF TGTGCCAGCAGTTTGGAGGGGAACACTGAAGCTTTCTTT
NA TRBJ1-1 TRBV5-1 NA CASSLGGSNTEAFF TGCGCCAGCAGCTTGGGAGGTTCTAACACTGAAGCTTTCTTT
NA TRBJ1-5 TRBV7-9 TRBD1 CASSLAMTGPEPQHF TGTGCCAGCAGCTTAGCTATGACAGGGCCGGAGCCCCAGCATTTT
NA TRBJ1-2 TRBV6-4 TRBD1 CASRPGTGTNYGYTF TGTGCCAGCAGGCCCGGGACAGGGACTAACTATGGCTACACCTTC
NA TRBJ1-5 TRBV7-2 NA CASSPQRTGDFAPQHF TGTGCCAGCAGCCCGCAACGGACGGGGGATTTCGCGCCCCAGCATTTT
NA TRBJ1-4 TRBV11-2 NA CASSLPGGEKLFF TGTGCCAGCAGCTTACCGGGGGGGGAAAAACTGTTTTTT
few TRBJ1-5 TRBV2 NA CASSEGQSDQPQHF TGTGCCAGCAGTGAAGGGCAGTCCGATCAGCCCCAGCATTTT
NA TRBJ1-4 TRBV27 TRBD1 CASARGQGMEKLFF TGTGCCAGCGCGCGGGGACAGGGTATGGAAAAACTGTTTTTT
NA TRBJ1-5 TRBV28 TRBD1 CALRDRGSNQPQHF TGTGCCCTTAGGGACAGGGGGAGCAATCAGCCCCAGCATTTT